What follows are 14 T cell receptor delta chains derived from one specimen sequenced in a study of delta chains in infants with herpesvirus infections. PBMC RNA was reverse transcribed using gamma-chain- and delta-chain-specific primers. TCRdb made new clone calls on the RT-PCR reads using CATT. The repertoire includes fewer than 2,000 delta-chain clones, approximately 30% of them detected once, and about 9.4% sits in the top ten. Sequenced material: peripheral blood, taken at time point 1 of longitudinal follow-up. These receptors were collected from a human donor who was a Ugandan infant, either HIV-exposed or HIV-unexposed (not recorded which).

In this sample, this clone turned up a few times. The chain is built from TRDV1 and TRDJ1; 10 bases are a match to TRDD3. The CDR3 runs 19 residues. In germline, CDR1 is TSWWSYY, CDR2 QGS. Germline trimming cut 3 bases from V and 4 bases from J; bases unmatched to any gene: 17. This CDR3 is CALGDPSKPGGYGGDKLIF. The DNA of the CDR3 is TGTGCTCTTGGGGACCCATCAAAACCCGGGGGATACGGCGGCGATAAACTCATCTTT.

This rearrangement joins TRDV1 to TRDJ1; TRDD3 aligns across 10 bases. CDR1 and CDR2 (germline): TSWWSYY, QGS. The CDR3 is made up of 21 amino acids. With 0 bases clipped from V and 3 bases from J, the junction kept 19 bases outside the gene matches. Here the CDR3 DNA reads TGTGCTCTTGGGGAACTAGCCCTCCTGTTTGGGGGATACATAGGAGCCGATAAACTCATCTTT. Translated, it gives CALGELALLFGGYIGADKLIF.

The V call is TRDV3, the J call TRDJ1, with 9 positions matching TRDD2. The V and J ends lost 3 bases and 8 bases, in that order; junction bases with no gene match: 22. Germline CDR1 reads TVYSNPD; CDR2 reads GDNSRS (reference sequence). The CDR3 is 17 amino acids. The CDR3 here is CALPAFLRGTGLAKLIF. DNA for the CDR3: TGTGCCTTACCGGCCTTCCTACGTGGTACTGGGCTAGCCAAACTCATCTTT. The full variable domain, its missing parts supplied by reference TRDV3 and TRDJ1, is CDKVTQSSPDQTVASGSEVVLLCTYDTVYSNPDLFWYRIRPDYSFQFVFYGDNSRSEGADFTQGRFSVKHILTQKAFHLVISPVRTEDSATYYCALPAFLRGTGLAKLIFGKGTRVTVEP.

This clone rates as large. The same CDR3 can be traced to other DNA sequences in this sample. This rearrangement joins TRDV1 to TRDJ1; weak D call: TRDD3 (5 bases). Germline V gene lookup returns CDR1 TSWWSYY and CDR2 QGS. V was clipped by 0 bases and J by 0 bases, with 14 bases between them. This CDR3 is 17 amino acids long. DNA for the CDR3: TGTGCTCTTGGGGAACTAGGTATTGACTGGTACACCGATAAACTCATCTTT. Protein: CALGELGIDWYTDKLIF.

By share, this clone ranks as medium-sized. This chain's CDR3 is CALGEPTSLLGDYTDKLIF. CDR3 bases: TGTGCTCTTGGGGAGCCTACATCATTACTGGGGGATTACACCGATAAACTCATCTTT. This rearrangement joins TRDV1 to TRDJ1, with 10 bases fitting TRDD3. V lost 3 bases, J lost 0 bases, and 13 bases stayed unmatched. The CDR3 loop spans 19 amino acids. The germline CDR1 and CDR2 sequences are TSWWSYY and QGS.

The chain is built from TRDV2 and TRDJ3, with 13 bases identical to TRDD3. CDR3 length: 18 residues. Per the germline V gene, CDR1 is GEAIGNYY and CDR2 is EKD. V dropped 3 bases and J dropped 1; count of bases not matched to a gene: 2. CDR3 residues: CACDVLGDTSWDTRQMFF. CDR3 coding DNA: TGTGCCTGTGACGTACTGGGGGATACGTCCTGGGACACCCGACAGATGTTTTTC.

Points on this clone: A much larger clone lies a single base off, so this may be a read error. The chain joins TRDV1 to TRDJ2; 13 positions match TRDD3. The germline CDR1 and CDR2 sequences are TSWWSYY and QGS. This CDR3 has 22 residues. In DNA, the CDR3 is TGTGCTCCTGGGGCCCCTAGGGTCCCTTACTGGGGGATACGCGATTTGACAGCACAACTCTTCTTT. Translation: CAPGAPRVPYWGIRDLTAQLFF.

Here the CDR3 reads CALGSRPFLTGMGDTCGGEYTDKLIF. The DNA for the CDR3 is TGTGCTCTTGGGAGTCGACCGTTCCTGACGGGGATGGGGGATACGTGCGGGGGTGAATACACCGATAAACTCATCTTT. This chain uses TRDV1 with TRDJ1, with 11 bases lining up with TRDD3. Trimming at V came to 5 bases and at J to 0 bases, leaving 35 bases not matched to a gene. The CDR3 has 26 amino acids. The germline gives CDR1 TSWWSYY, CDR2 QGS.

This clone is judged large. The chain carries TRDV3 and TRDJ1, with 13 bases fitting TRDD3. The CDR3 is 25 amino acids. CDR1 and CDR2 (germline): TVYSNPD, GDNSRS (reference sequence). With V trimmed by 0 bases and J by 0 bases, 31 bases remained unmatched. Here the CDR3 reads CAFRGFLPLLGDTWRPHLNTDKLIF. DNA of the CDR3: TGTGCCTTTAGGGGTTTCCTTCCCCTACTGGGGGATACGTGGCGGCCCCACCTCAACACCGATAAACTCATCTTT. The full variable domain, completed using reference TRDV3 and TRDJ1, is CDKVTQSSPDQTVASGSEVVLLCTYDTVYSNPDLFWYRIRPDYSFQFVFYGDNSRSEGADFTQGRFSVKHILTQKAFHLVISPVRTEDSATYYCAFRGFLPLLGDTWRPHLNTDKLIFGKGTRVTVEP.

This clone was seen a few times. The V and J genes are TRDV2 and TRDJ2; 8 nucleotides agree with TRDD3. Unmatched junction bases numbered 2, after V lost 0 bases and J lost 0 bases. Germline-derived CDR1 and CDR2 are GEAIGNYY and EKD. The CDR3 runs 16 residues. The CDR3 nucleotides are TGTGCCTGTGACACCGTGGGGGATGCTTTGACAGCACAACTCTTCTTT. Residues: CACDTVGDALTAQLFF.

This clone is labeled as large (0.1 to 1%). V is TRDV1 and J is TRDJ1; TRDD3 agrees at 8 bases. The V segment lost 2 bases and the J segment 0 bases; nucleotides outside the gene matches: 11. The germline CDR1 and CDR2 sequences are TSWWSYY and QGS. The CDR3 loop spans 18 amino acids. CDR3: CALGEGRYWGPYTDKLIF. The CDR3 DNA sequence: TGTGCTCTTGGGGAAGGGCGGTACTGGGGGCCCTACACCGATAAACTCATCTTT.

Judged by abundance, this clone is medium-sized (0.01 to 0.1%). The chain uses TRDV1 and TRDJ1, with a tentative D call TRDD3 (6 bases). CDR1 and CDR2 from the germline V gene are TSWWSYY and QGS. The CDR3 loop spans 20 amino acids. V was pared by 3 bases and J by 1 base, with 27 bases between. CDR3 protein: CALGERELRGTKMFTDKLIF. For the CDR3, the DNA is TGTGCTCTTGGGGAGAGGGAACTCCGGGGGACAAAAATGTTCACCGATAAACTCATCTTT.

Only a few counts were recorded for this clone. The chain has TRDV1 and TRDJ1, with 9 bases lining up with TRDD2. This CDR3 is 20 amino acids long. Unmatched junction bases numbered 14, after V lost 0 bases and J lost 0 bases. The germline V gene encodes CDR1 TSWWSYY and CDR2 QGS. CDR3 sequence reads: CALGELFLPTLGDYTDKLIF. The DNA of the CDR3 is TGTGCTCTTGGGGAACTATTCCTTCCTACCTTGGGGGACTACACCGATAAACTCATCTTT.

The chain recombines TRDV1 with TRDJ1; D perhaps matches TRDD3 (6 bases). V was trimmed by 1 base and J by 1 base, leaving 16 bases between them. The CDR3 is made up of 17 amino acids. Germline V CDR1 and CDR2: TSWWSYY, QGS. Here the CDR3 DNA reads TGTGCTCTTGGGGAACGGACGCTGGGGACCTTCACCGATAAACTCATCTTT. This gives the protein CALGERTLGTFTDKLIF.